The TCR beta chain under discussion was sequenced for a study of CD8+ T cells in alopecia areata. RNA was extracted and reverse transcribed into cDNA as the sequencing template. Sequencing used immunoSEQ multiplex PCR; TCRdb keeps in-frame clones, though not all of them. In the table there are around 140,000 clones, about nine tenths of which are singletons. The table lists this clone with a few counts. There are 17 residues in the CDR3. CDR1 is MGHRA and CDR2 is YSYEKL in the germline V gene. With 0 bases removed from V and 4 bases from J, the gap between germline ends came to 13 bases. The V and J genes are TRBV4-1 and TRBJ1-6; D is unresolved. The sequencing used CD8+ T cells sorted from blood, collected at week 0. The receptor's source is a human donor with alopecia areata. CDR3 region: CASSQEVRPSYNSPLHF. The CDR3 region has the DNA TGCGCCAGCAGCCAAGAGGTCCGACCCTCATATAATTCACCCCTCCACTTT.